These 4 T cell receptor beta chains originate from one sample sequenced in a study of blood T cell repertoires in COVID-19. Using immunoSEQ multiplex PCR, the repertoire was profiled, and TCRdb retains in-frame clones only, with some absent. Counted here are around 700,000 clones, more than 80% occurring once; the ten biggest clones make up around 0.3%. The sample was peripheral blood. The source of these receptors is a woman younger than 30 with acute or convalescent COVID-19.

The rearrangement joins TRBV6-5 to TRBJ1-2; 9 bases line up with TRBD1. CDR1 MNHEY and CDR2 SVGAGI come from the germline V gene. This CDR3 has 15 amino acids. V was pared by 4 bases and J by 4 bases, with 7 bases of the junction left unmatched. The CDR3 bases are TGTGCCAGCAGTTGGGGACAGGGAGGGGGCTATGGCTACACCTTC. Protein product: CASSWGQGGGYGYTF.

The table lists this clone with a count of one. V and J are TRBV3-1 (or the pseudogene TRBV3-2) and TRBJ1-3, with D unclear. The V end lost 0 bases, the J end lost 0 bases, and 9 bases lay between the germline ends. The CDR3 has 16 amino acids. Per the germline V gene, CDR1 is LGHDT and CDR2 is YNNKEL (reference sequence). The CDR3 DNA reads TGTGCCAGCAGCCAAGAGGGCCCGAGCTCTGGAAACACCATATATTTT. It encodes CASSQEGPSSGNTIYF.

Here the CDR3 DNA reads TGTGCCAGCAGCTTAGGGACACACTATGGCTACACCTTC. This encodes CASSLGTHYGYTF. The chain combines TRBV13 with TRBJ1-2; D gene uncertain. The CDR3 is 13 amino acids. Trimming left V 0 bases short and J 3 bases short, with 5 bases between. Germline assignment: CDR1 PRHDT and CDR2 FYEKMQ (reference sequence).

The chain recombines TRBV4-3 with TRBJ2-3; the match to TRBD2 covers 9 bases. Germline V gives CDR1 LGHNA, CDR2 YSLEER. The CDR3 is 16 amino acids. V dropped 0 bases and J dropped 6; count of bases not matched to a gene: 7. The CDR3 DNA reads as TGCGCCAGCAGCCAAGATATGGCTAGCGGGGCCGATACGCAGTATTTT. Its protein is CASSQDMASGADTQYF.